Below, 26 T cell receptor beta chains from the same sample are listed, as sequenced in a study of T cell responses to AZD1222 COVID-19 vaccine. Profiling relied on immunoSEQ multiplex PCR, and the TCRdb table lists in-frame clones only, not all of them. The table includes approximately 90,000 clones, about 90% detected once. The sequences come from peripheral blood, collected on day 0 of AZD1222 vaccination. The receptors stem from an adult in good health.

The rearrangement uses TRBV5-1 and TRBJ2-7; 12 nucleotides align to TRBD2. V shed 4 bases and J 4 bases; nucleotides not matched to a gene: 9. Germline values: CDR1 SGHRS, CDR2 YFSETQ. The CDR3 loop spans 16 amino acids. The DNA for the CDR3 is TGCGCCAGCAGCCACCGGACTAGCGGGGACCGGTACGAGCAGTACTTC. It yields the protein CASSHRTSGDRYEQYF.

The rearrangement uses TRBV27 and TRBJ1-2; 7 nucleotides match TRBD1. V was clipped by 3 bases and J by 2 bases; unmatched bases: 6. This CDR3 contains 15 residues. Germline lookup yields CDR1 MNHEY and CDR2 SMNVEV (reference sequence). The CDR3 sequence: CASSLRGQGNYGYTF. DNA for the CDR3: TGTGCCAGCAGTTTGAGGGGGCAGGGGAACTATGGCTACACCTTC.

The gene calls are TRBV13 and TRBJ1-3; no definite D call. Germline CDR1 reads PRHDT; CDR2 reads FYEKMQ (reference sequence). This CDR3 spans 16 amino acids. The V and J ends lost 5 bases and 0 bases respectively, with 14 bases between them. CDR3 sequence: CASSTLPGSSGNTIYF. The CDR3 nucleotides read TGTGCCAGCAGCACCTTACCGGGGTCCTCTGGAAACACCATATATTTT.

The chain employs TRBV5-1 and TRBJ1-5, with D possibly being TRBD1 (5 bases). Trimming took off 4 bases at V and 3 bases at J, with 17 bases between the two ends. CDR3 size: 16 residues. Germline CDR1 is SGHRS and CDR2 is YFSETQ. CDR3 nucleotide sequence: TGCGCCAGCAGCGCTGGTAGGGACTCACTCAATCAGCCCCAGCATTTT. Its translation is CASSAGRDSLNQPQHF.

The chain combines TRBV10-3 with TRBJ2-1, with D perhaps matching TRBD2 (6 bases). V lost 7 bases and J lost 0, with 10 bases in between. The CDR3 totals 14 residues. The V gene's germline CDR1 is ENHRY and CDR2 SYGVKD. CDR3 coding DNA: TGTGCCATCATGAGGGGAGGCTCCTACAATGAGCAGTTCTTC. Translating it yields CAIMRGGSYNEQFF.

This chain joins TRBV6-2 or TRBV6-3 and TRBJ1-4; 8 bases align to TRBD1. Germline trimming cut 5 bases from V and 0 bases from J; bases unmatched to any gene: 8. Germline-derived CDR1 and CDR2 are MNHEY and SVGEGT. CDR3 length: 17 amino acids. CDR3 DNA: TGTGCCAGCAGTCTTTCGGGACAGGAAGCAACTAATGAAAAACTGTTTTTT. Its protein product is CASSLSGQEATNEKLFF.

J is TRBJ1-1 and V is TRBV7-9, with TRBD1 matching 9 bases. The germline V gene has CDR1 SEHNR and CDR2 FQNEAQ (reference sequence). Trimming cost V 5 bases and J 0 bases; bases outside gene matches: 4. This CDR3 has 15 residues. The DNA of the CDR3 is TGTGCCAGCAGCCCGGGACAGGGAATGAACACTGAAGCTTTCTTT. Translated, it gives CASSPGQGMNTEAFF.

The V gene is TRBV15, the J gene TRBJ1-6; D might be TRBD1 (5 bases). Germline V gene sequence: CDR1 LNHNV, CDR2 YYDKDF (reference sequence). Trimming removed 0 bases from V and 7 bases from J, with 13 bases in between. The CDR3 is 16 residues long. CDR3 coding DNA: TGTGCCACCAGCAGAGATCCGGGGCTAGGGAATTCACCCCTCCACTTT. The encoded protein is CATSRDPGLGNSPLHF.

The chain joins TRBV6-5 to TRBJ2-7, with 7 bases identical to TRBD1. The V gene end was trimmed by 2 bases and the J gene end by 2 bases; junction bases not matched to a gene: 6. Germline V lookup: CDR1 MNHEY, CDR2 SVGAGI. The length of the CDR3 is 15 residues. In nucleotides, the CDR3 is TGTGCCAGCAGTTACGCAGGGGGTAACCCCTACGAGCAGTACTTC. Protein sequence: CASSYAGGNPYEQYF.

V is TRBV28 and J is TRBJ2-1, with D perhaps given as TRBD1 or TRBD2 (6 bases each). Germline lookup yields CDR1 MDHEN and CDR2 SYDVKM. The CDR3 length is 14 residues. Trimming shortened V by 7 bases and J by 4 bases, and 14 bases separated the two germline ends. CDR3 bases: TGTGCCAGCATGGGGGGCCCCTTATACAATGAGCAGTTCTTC. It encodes CASMGGPLYNEQFF.

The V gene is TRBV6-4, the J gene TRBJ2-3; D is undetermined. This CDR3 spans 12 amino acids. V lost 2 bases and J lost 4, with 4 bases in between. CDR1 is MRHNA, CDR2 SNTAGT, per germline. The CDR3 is CASSDAADTQYF. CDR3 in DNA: TGTGCCAGCAGTGACGCGGCAGATACGCAGTATTTT.

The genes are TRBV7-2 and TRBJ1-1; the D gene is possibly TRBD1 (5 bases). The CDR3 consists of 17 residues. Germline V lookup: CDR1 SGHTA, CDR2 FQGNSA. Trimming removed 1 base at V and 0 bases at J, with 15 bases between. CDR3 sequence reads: CASSLGAGLTMNTEAFF. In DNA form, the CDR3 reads TGTGCCAGCAGCTTAGGGGCAGGGCTTACAATGAACACTGAAGCTTTCTTT.

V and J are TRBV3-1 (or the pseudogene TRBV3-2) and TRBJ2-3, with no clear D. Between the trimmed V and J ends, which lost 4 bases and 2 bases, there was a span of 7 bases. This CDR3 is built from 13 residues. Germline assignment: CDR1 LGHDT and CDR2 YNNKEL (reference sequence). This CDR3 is CASSPAATDTQYF. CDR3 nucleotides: TGTGCCAGCAGCCCCGCGGCCACAGATACGCAGTATTTT.

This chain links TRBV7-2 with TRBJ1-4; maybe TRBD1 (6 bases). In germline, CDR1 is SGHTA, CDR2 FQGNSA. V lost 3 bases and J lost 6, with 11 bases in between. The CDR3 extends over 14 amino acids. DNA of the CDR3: TGTGCCAGCAGCTTCAGGGCAGGGGATGAAAAACTGTTTTTT. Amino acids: CASSFRAGDEKLFF.

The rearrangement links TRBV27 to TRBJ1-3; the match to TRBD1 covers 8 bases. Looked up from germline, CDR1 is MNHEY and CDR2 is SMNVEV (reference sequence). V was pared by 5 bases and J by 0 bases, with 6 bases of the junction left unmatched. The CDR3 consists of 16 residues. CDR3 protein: CASSRFTGGSGNTIYF. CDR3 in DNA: TGTGCCAGCAGTCGTTTTACAGGGGGCTCTGGAAACACCATATATTTT.

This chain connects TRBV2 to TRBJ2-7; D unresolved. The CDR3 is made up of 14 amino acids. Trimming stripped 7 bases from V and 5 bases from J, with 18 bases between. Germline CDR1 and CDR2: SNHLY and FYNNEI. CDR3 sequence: CASKEGKALDEQYF. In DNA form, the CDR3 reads TGTGCCAGCAAGGAAGGCAAGGCATTAGACGAGCAGTACTTC.

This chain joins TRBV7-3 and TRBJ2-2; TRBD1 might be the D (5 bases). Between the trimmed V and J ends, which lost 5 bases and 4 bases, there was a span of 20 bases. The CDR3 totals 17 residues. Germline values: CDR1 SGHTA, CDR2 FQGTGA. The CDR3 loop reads CASSPKAGAGLTGELFF. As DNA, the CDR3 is TGTGCCAGCAGCCCGAAGGCCGGTGCAGGGCTCACCGGGGAGCTGTTTTTT.

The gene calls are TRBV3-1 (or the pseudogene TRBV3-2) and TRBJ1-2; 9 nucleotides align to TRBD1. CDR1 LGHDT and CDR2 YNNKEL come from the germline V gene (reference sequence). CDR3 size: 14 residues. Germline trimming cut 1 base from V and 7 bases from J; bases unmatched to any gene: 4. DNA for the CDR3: TGTGCCAGCAGCCAAGGGTCGACAGGGGGTGGCTACACCTTC. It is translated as CASSQGSTGGGYTF.

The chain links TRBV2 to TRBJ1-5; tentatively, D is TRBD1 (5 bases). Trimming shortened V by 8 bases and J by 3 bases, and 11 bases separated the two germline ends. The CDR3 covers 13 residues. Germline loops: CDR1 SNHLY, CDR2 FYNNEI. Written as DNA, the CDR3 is TGTGCCAGCCTATTTGGGGCCAATCAGCCCCAGCATTTT. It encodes CASLFGANQPQHF.

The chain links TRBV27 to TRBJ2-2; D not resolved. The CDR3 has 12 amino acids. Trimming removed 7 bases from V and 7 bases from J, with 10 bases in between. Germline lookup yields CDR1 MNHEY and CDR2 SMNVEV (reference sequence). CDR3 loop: CASTTSHGELFF. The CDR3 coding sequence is TGTGCCAGCACCACATCGCACGGGGAGCTGTTTTTT.

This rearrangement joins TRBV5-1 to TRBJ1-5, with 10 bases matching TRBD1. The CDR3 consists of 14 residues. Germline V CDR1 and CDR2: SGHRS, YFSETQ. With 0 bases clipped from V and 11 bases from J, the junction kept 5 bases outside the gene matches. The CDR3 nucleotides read TGCGCCAGCAGCTTGGAAGGGACAGGGGTGGCCCAGCATTTT. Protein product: CASSLEGTGVAQHF.

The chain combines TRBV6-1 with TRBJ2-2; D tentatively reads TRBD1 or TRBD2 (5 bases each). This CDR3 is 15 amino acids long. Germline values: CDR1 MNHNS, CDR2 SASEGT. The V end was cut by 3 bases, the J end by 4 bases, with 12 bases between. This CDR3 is CASSDGALGTGELFF. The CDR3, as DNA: TGTGCCAGCAGTGACGGGGCCCTAGGCACCGGGGAGCTGTTTTTT.

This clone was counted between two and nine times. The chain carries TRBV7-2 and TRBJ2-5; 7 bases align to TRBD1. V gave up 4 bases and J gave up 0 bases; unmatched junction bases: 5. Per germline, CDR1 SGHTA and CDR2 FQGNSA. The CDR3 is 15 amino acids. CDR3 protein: CASSYNRGYQETQYF. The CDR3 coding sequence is TGTGCCAGCAGCTACAACAGGGGCTACCAAGAGACCCAGTACTTC.

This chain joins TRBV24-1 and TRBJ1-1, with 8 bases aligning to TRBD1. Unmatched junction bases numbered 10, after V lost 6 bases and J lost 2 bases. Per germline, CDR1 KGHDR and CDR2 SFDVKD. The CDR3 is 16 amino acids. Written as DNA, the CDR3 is TGTGCCACCAGTCCCGGACAGGGTATAGGTAACACTGAAGCTTTCTTT. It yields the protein CATSPGQGIGNTEAFF.

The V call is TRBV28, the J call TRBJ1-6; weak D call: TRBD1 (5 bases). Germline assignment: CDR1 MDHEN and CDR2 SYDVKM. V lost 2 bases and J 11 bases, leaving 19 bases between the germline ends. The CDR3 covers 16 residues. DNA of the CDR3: TGTGCCAGCAGTTTAGGATGGGACCCTAGCGGGGCACCCCTCCACTTT. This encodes CASSLGWDPSGAPLHF.

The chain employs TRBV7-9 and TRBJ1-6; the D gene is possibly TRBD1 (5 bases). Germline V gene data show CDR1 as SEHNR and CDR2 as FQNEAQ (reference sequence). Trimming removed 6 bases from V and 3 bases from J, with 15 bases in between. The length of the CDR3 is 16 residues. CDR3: CASSPGGRGYNSPLHF. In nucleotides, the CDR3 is TGTGCCAGCAGTCCGGGGGGACGGGGCTATAATTCACCCCTCCACTTT.